The 6 T cell receptor beta chains below all came from one sample that was sequenced in a study of graft-versus-host responses after intestinal transplantation. Only in-frame clones appear in the TCRdb table, and some are missing; sequencing was by immunoSEQ multiplex PCR. The sample carries 96,000 or so clones, 92% recorded once. No antigen has been assigned to these receptors. This sample comprised unstimulated CD4+ T cells sorted from spleen or lymph node cells, obtained before intestinal transplant. The receptors derive from a human donor who received an intestinal transplant.

The chain is built from TRBV11-2 and TRBJ1-3; D is perhaps TRBD1 (5 bases). With 5 bases removed from V and 4 bases from J, the gap between germline ends came to 9 bases. This CDR3 has 13 residues. CDR1 SGHAT and CDR2 FQNNGV come from the germline V gene. CDR3 nucleotide sequence: TGTGCCAGCAGCCCACAGGAAGGAAACACCATATATTTT. Protein sequence: CASSPQEGNTIYF.

The chain links TRBV25-1 to TRBJ1-5; possible D gene TRBD1, 5 bases. This CDR3 has 14 amino acids. The V gene's germline CDR1 is MGHDK and CDR2 SYGVNS. V was trimmed by 4 bases and J by 6 bases, leaving 13 bases between them. CDR3 coding DNA: TGTGCCAGCAGTGGTCCGGGGGTAGGTCAGCCCCAGCATTTT. Its translation: CASSGPGVGQPQHF.

This clone was counted once. CDR3 in DNA: TGTGCCAGCAGTGACGGTAGTGGGGAGCGGTACACTGAAGCTTTCTTT. This translates into CASSDGSGERYTEAFF. This chain joins TRBV6-4 and TRBJ1-1, with D hard to call. This CDR3 is 16 amino acids long. The ends were cut back, 2 bases at V and 3 bases at J, with 16 bases in the middle. CDR1 is MRHNA, CDR2 SNTAGT, per germline.

The V and J genes are TRBV7-2 and TRBJ1-1; no firm D call. CDR3 length: 13 residues. Germline assignment: CDR1 SGHTA and CDR2 FQGNSA. V lost 2 bases, J lost 3 bases, and 7 bases lay in between. DNA of the CDR3: TGTGCCAGCAGCTTATACGGGTACACTGAAGCTTTCTTT. Residues: CASSLYGYTEAFF.

This clone appeared a few times. The chain couples TRBV19 to TRBJ1-6, with D tentatively TRBD1 (6 bases). This CDR3 contains 14 residues. Trimming stripped 7 bases from V and 7 bases from J, with 14 bases between. Germline-derived CDR1 and CDR2 are LNHDA and SQIVND (reference sequence). In DNA form, the CDR3 reads TGTGCCAGTACCACAGGGAACCAAAATTCACCCCTCCACTTT. This codes for CASTTGNQNSPLHF.

J is TRBJ2-1 and V is TRBV29-1; 7 nucleotides align to TRBD2. The CDR3 loop spans 14 amino acids. Germline assignment: CDR1 SQVTM and CDR2 ANQGSEA. Trimming took 7 bases from V and 5 from J; bases not matched to a gene: 11. This CDR3 is CSGGGILSNNEQFF. In DNA form, the CDR3 reads TGCAGCGGGGGGGGGATATTATCGAACAATGAGCAGTTCTTC.